This T cell receptor (beta chain) derives from a study of T cell responses to AZD1222 COVID-19 vaccine. V shed 0 bases, J shed 9 bases, and the junction held 8 bases outside the gene matches. CDR3 length equals 15 residues. Germline V CDR1 and CDR2: SGHRS, YFSETQ. The protocol was immunoSEQ multiplex PCR, while the TCRdb copy is restricted to in-frame clones and leaves out a portion. The sample records 150,000 or so clones, just over 90% being singletons. Concerning this clone: As yet, its antigen is unknown.

Findings and caveats of the study: Dominant CD4 TCR responses targeted spike regions 160-218 and 743-854.

The V call is TRBV5-1, the J call TRBJ2-1; 8 positions match TRBD2. The sequence was obtained from an adult who received the AZD1222 COVID-19 vaccine. The sample was peripheral blood, taken 28 days after the second AZD1222 dose. CDR3 DNA: TGCGCCAGCAGCTTGGTTCCGGGAGGGCCGAGTGAGCAGTTCTTC. It is translated as CASSLVPGGPSEQFF.